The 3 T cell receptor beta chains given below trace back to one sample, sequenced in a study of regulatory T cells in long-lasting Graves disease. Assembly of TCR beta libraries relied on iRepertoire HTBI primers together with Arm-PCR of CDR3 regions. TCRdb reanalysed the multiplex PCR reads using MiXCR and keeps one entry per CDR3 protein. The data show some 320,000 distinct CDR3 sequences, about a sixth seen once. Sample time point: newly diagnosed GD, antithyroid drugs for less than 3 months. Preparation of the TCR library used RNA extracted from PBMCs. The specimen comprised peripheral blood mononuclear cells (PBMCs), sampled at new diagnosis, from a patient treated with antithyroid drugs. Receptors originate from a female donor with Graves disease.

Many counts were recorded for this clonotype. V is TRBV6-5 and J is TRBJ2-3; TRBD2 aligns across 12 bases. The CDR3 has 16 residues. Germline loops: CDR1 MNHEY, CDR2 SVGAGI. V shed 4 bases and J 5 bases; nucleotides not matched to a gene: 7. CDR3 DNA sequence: TGTGCCAGCAGTTCCGGACTAGCGGGAAGAGGAGATACGCAGTATTTT. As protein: CASSSGLAGRGDTQYF.

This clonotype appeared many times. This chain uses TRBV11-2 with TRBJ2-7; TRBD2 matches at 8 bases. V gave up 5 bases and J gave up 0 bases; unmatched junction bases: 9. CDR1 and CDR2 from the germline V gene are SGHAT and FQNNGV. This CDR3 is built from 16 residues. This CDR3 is CASSPLLGTSSYEQYF. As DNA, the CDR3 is TGTGCCAGCAGCCCACTTTTGGGGACTAGCTCCTACGAGCAGTACTTC.

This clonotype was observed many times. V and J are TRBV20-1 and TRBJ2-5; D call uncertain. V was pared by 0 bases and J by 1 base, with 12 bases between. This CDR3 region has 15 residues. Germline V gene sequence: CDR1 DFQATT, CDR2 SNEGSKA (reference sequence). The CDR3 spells CSARDLGRTQETQYF. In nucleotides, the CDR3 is TGCAGTGCTAGAGATCTAGGCAGGACCCAAGAGACCCAGTACTTC.